The 29 T cell receptor beta chains below come from one sample, sequenced in a study of early T cells in non-severe SARS-CoV-2 infection. MiXCR was run by TCRdb on the 5' RACE reads, yielding one entry per CDR3 protein. The sample includes some 76,000 distinct CDR3 sequences, 15% to 19% of them seen just once. The sample consisted of whole blood. These receptors all stem from an adult who was a healthcare worker with PCR-confirmed SARS-CoV-2 infection or an uninfected control (not recorded which).

The chain combines TRBV10-2 with TRBJ2-7; 14 bases agree with TRBD2. V lost 6 bases and J lost 2; bases outside the gene matches: 6. The CDR3 has 16 residues. Germline V gives CDR1 WSHSY, CDR2 SAAADI. The DNA for the CDR3 is TGCGCCAGCAGGGAGGGACTAGCGGGGGCCGCCTACGAGCAGTACTTC. Its translation is CASREGLAGAAYEQYF.

The chain employs TRBV7-2 and TRBJ1-2, with TRBD1 matching over 9 bases. CDR1 SGHTA and CDR2 FQGNSA come from the germline V gene. This CDR3 spans 16 amino acids. V was clipped by 1 base and J by 3 bases; unmatched bases: 6. The CDR3, as DNA: TGTGCCAGCAGCTTAGACGGAACAGGGGGCTACTATGGCTACACCTTC. It is translated as CASSLDGTGGYYGYTF.

The chain links TRBV6-1 to TRBJ1-5; TRBD1 might be the D (6 bases). This CDR3 region has 13 residues. V dropped 7 bases and J dropped 7 bases, with 14 bases sitting between them. Germline V gene data show CDR1 as MNHNS and CDR2 as SASEGT. The CDR3 region has the DNA TGTGCCAGCACCTCAAAGGGGGGCCAGCCCCAGCATTTT. Protein sequence: CASTSKGGQPQHF.

This clonotype was detected ten times or more. The chain carries TRBV7-6 and TRBJ2-1; TRBD2 agrees at 10 bases. Germline assignment: CDR1 SGHVS and CDR2 FNYEAQ. V was pared by 5 bases and J by 2 bases, with 3 bases of the junction left unmatched. CDR3 length: 15 amino acids. DNA for the CDR3: TGTGCCAGCAGCGTCCTAGCGGGAGCCTACAATGAGCAGTTCTTC. Translated, it gives CASSVLAGAYNEQFF.

The chain carries TRBV11-1 and TRBJ1-2; D is unclear. The CDR3 runs to 13 residues. V lost 1 base, J lost 6 bases, and 9 bases lay in between. Germline V CDR1 and CDR2: SGHAT, FQDESV (reference sequence). The CDR3 bases are TGTGCCAGCAGCTTAGTAGCCGGGAATGGCTACACCTTC. It specifies CASSLVAGNGYTF.

This clonotype was detected only a few times. The rearrangement uses TRBV20-1 and TRBJ2-7; no firm D call. The CDR3 is made up of 14 amino acids. Germline V gene data show CDR1 as DFQATT and CDR2 as SNEGSKA (reference sequence). The V end was cut by 3 bases, the J end by 0 bases, with 12 bases between. The CDR3 here is CSARSQFSSYEQYF. The DNA of the CDR3 is TGCAGTGCTAGGAGCCAGTTCAGCTCCTACGAGCAGTACTTC.

V gene TRBV14 combines with J gene TRBJ2-7; 9 bases agree with TRBD1. This CDR3 contains 15 residues. Trimming cost V 2 bases and J 4 bases; bases outside gene matches: 6. Germline values: CDR1 SGHDN, CDR2 FVKESK. The CDR3 nucleotides are TGTGCCAGCAGCCAAACAGGGGGCGCATCATACGAGCAGTACTTC. This codes for CASSQTGGASYEQYF.

This clonotype was recorded many times. V gene TRBV28 combines with J gene TRBJ2-7; TRBD2 matches at 9 bases. V gave up 7 bases and J gave up 4 bases; unmatched junction bases: 11. CDR1 and CDR2 from the germline V gene are MDHEN and SYDVKM. The length of the CDR3 is 15 residues. The CDR3 DNA reads TGTGCCAGCAAAACCCCCGGACTAGCGTCGTACGAGCAGTACTTC. Amino acid sequence: CASKTPGLASYEQYF.

A few counts support this clonotype. V gene TRBV7-2 combines with J gene TRBJ2-1; the match to TRBD2 covers 9 bases. Trimming cost V 1 base and J 9 bases; bases outside gene matches: 7. This CDR3 is 15 amino acids long. CDR1 and CDR2 from the germline V gene are SGHTA and FQGNSA. CDR3 coding DNA: TGTGCCAGCAGCTTAGTTGCGGGAGGGCCTGGTGAGCAGTTCTTC. Protein product: CASSLVAGGPGEQFF.

The chain uses TRBV19 and TRBJ1-1, with D uncertain. CDR1 and CDR2 from the germline V gene are LNHDA and SQIVND (reference sequence). Trimming removed 8 bases from V and 5 bases from J, with 15 bases in between. The CDR3 is 13 residues long. The CDR3 DNA reads TGTGCCAGTTCCCCCGGACCCGCGACTGAAGCTTTCTTT. It yields the protein CASSPGPATEAFF.

This clonotype was recorded at least ten times. The rearrangement joins TRBV27 to TRBJ1-4; D remains ambiguous. The V and J ends lost 5 bases and 2 bases respectively, with 12 bases between them. CDR3 length equals 15 residues. Germline lookup yields CDR1 MNHEY and CDR2 SMNVEV (reference sequence). The CDR3 reads CASSARAATNEKLFF. The CDR3 coding sequence is TGTGCCAGCAGTGCCCGGGCCGCTACTAATGAAAAACTGTTTTTT.

The rearrangement joins TRBV20-1 to TRBJ2-7; TRBD2 matches 11 bases. J gave up 4 bases and V 5 bases, and 7 bases lay outside the gene matches. Germline CDR1 and CDR2: DFQATT and SNEGSKA (reference sequence). The CDR3 loop spans 14 amino acids. The CDR3 DNA is TGCAGTGCTGATCTAGCGGGGGGAAAATACGAGCAGTACTTC. Amino acids: CSADLAGGKYEQYF.

This clonotype was picked up a small number of times. This chain links TRBV28 with TRBJ1-2; TRBD1 might be the D (5 bases). Germline V gene lookup returns CDR1 MDHEN and CDR2 SYDVKM. This CDR3 comprises 14 residues. Trimming pared 6 bases from V and 1 base from J, leaving 12 bases between. CDR3 region: CASSRDPSNYGYTF. CDR3 bases: TGTGCCAGCAGCCGGGACCCTAGTAACTATGGCTACACCTTC.

The J gene is TRBJ2-5, the V gene TRBV24-1; 12 bases line up with TRBD2. CDR1 is KGHDR, CDR2 SFDVKD, per germline. The ends lost 6 bases at V and 2 bases at J; junction bases unmatched: 9. The CDR3 covers 17 residues. The CDR3 is CATSPFPGTSGQETQYF. In DNA, the CDR3 is TGTGCCACCAGTCCTTTCCCCGGGACTAGCGGGCAAGAGACCCAGTACTTC.

The chain uses TRBV6-2 or TRBV6-3 and TRBJ2-1; D may be TRBD2 (6 bases). The germline CDR1 and CDR2 sequences are MNHEY and SVGEGT. This CDR3 region has 16 residues. V dropped 4 bases and J dropped 4 bases, with 17 bases sitting between them. The CDR3 DNA reads as TGTGCCAGCAGTTGGGAGGACACCTTCATATACAATGAGCAGTTCTTC. Protein: CASSWEDTFIYNEQFF.

V usage is TRBV6-5 and J usage is TRBJ2-2, with 10 bases fitting TRBD2. Germline trimming cut 6 bases from V and 4 bases from J; bases unmatched to any gene: 5. Germline-derived CDR1 and CDR2 are MNHEY and SVGAGI. This CDR3 contains 15 residues. The CDR3, as DNA: TGTGCCAGCAGCTTAGCGGGGGGAGGCACCGGGGAGCTGTTTTTT. It encodes CASSLAGGGTGELFF.

This sequence joins TRBV9 and TRBJ1-4; D gene unclear. V was pared by 4 bases and J by 6 bases, with 16 bases between. The CDR3 is 15 residues long. Germline values: CDR1 SGDLS, CDR2 YYNGEE. CDR3 protein: CASSPSSGRHEKLFF. DNA of the CDR3: TGTGCCAGCAGCCCCTCAAGTGGGCGACATGAAAAACTGTTTTTT.

This clonotype was counted between two and nine times. The CDR3 DNA reads as TGTGCCATCAGTGGGGACCTACATGAGCAGTACTTC. Its translation is CAISGDLHEQYF. The chain uses TRBV10-3 and TRBJ2-7, with D perhaps matching TRBD1 or TRBD2 (5 bases each). V was pared by 4 bases and J by 7 bases, with 11 bases between. This CDR3 contains 12 residues. The germline V gene has CDR1 ENHRY and CDR2 SYGVKD.

The V and J genes are TRBV10-3 and TRBJ2-1; D uncertain. CDR1 is ENHRY and CDR2 is SYGVKD in the germline V gene. The CDR3 length is 13 residues. Trimming pared 3 bases from V and 4 bases from J, leaving 7 bases between. CDR3 sequence (DNA): TGTGCCATCAGTGACCAGAAGTACAATGAGCAGTTCTTC. Translated: CAISDQKYNEQFF.

This clonotype was seen repeatedly, ten times or more. The rearrangement joins TRBV7-9 to TRBJ2-5; D remains unclear. Germline loops: CDR1 SEHNR, CDR2 FQNEAQ (reference sequence). V lost 1 base and J 0 bases, leaving 3 bases between the germline ends. CDR3 length equals 13 residues. DNA for the CDR3: TGTGCCAGCAGCTTAGTCTACCAAGAGACCCAGTACTTC. It yields the protein CASSLVYQETQYF.

This clonotype was detected ten times or more. The chain couples TRBV28 to TRBJ2-4; 7 nucleotides align to TRBD1. Losses at the gene ends were 6 bases for V and 7 bases for J; bases not matched to a gene: 12. This CDR3 spans 15 amino acids. Germline CDR1 and CDR2: MDHEN and SYDVKM. The CDR3 coding sequence is TGTGCCAGCAGCTTTCTCGGGACAGACAAGAACATTCAGTACTTC. Translation gives CASSFLGTDKNIQYF.

This clonotype was picked up many times. The chain is built from TRBV5-1 and TRBJ2-2, with 7 bases identical to TRBD1. CDR3 length: 16 amino acids. V trimming: 0 bases; J trimming: 0 bases; junction bases outside the gene matches: 2. The germline V gene encodes CDR1 SGHRS and CDR2 YFSETQ. The CDR3 sequence: CASSLGGQPNTGELFF. The CDR3 DNA follows: TGCGCCAGCAGCTTGGGGGGACAGCCGAACACCGGGGAGCTGTTTTTT. Full variable domain (rest looked up from reference TRBV5-1 and TRBJ2-2): KAGVTQTPRYLIKTRGQQVTLSCSPISGHRSVSWYQQTPGQGLQFLFEYFSETQRNKGNFPGRFSGRQFSNSRSEMNVSTLELGDSALYLCASSLGGQPNTGELFFGEGSRLTVL.

The sample holds many counts of this clonotype. CDR3 in amino acids: CATGGTSEINGHYEQYF. The DNA of the CDR3 is TGTGCCACCGGGGGGACTAGCGAGATCAACGGGCACTACGAGCAGTACTTC. The rearrangement uses TRBV27 and TRBJ2-7; 10 bases are a match to TRBD2. The germline gives CDR1 MNHEY, CDR2 SMNVEV (reference sequence). The CDR3 extends over 17 amino acids. V shed 10 bases, J shed 3 bases, and the junction held 18 bases outside the gene matches.

The sample holds a few counts of this clonotype. The J gene is TRBJ1-5, the V gene TRBV12-3 or TRBV12-4, with 7 bases identical to TRBD1. This CDR3 spans 15 amino acids. After removal of 1 base from V and 1 base from J, the junction contained 1 base not matched to a gene. The CDR3 DNA reads as TGTGCCAGCAGTTTAGGGACAGGAAGCAATCAGCCCCAGCATTTT. Amino acid sequence: CASSLGTGSNQPQHF.

This clonotype was seen a few times. The V gene is TRBV3-1, the J gene TRBJ2-6; 9 positions agree with TRBD1. V trimming: 4 bases; J trimming: 2 bases; junction bases outside the gene matches: 6. Germline values: CDR1 LGHDT, CDR2 YNNKEL (reference sequence). The CDR3 is made up of 17 amino acids. In DNA form, the CDR3 reads TGTGCCAGCAGCCCGATACGGACAGGGGCTGGGGCCAACGTCCTGACTTTC. It specifies CASSPIRTGAGANVLTF.

The table lists this clonotype with many counts. The chain links TRBV7-9 to TRBJ1-2; D unclear. The length of the CDR3 is 14 residues. V dropped 5 bases and J dropped 5 bases, with 15 bases sitting between them. Germline V gene data show CDR1 as SEHNR and CDR2 as FQNEAQ (reference sequence). The DNA for the CDR3 is TGTGCCAGCAGCCCGCGGGAAGACCAATATGGCTACACCTTC. As protein: CASSPREDQYGYTF.

This clonotype has only a few counts. The CDR3 sequence: CASGMTGSYGYTF. The CDR3 bases are TGTGCCAGCGGGATGACAGGGAGCTATGGCTACACCTTC. This chain connects TRBV6-5 to TRBJ1-2; TRBD1 aligns across 7 bases. CDR3 length: 13 residues. V dropped 8 bases and J dropped 4; count of bases not matched to a gene: 7. From germline, CDR1 is MNHEY and CDR2 SVGAGI.

The chain employs TRBV29-1 and TRBJ2-7, with D maybe TRBD1 (6 bases). V lost 6 bases, J lost 2 bases, and 11 bases lay in between. CDR3 length equals 12 residues. Germline V gives CDR1 SQVTM, CDR2 ANQGSEA. The CDR3 loop is CSVQTGPYEQYF. The CDR3 DNA follows: TGCAGCGTGCAGACAGGACCCTACGAGCAGTACTTC.

Only a few counts were recorded for this clonotype. V usage is TRBV24-1 and J usage is TRBJ2-2; D gene ambiguous. The CDR3 consists of 14 residues. V was clipped by 4 bases and J by 4 bases, with 9 bases between them. Germline lookup yields CDR1 KGHDR and CDR2 SFDVKD. In nucleotides, the CDR3 is TGTGCCACCAGTGAGCTCGGCTCCACCGGGGAGCTGTTTTTT. Translation: CATSELGSTGELFF.